The next 27 T cell receptor beta chains were all read from a single sample in a study of T cells in Graves' hyperthyroidism and ophthalmopathy. Template material for amplifying TCR beta CDR3 regions consisted of RNA transcripts. Using the HTBI primer set, a first-round RT-PCR was run on the TCR CDR3. TCRdb re-derived calls from the multiplex PCR reads in MiXCR, one entry per CDR3 protein. The sample shows roughly 710,000 distinct CDR3 sequences, roughly a third of them seen only once. Sequenced sample: blood. These receptor sequences come from a woman aged 40 to 49 with Graves' hyperthyroidism.

V usage is TRBV20-1 and J usage is TRBJ2-7; D not resolved. The CDR3 runs 13 residues. Trimming left V 6 bases short and J 9 bases short, with 21 bases between. Germline CDR1 DFQATT, CDR2 SNEGSKA (reference sequence). CDR3 bases: TGCAGTGCCTATGAGACTGGGATACGGGTGCAGTACTTC. The encoded protein is CSAYETGIRVQYF.

In this sample, this clonotype turned up many times. CDR3 amino acids: CASRQLQNTEAFF. CDR3 nucleotide sequence: TGCGCCAGCCGACAGCTTCAGAACACTGAAGCTTTCTTT. This chain uses TRBV10-1 with TRBJ1-1; tentatively, D is TRBD1 (5 bases). CDR1 and CDR2 from the germline V gene are WNHNN and SYGVQD (reference sequence). Trimming removed 8 bases at V and 1 base at J, with 11 bases between. The CDR3 sequence is 13 residues long.

The rearrangement links TRBV5-5 to TRBJ2-5; 10 nucleotides line up with TRBD2. TRBJ2-1 explains the end of the DNA better; the J call may be wrong. Germline assignment: CDR1 SGHKS and CDR2 YYEKEE (reference sequence). The length of the CDR3 is 14 residues. In nucleotides, the CDR3 is TGTGCCAGCAGCACGGGGCTAGCGGGAGATGAGCAGTTCTTC. Translation: CASSTGLAGDEQFF.

This clonotype came up a few times. The V and J genes are TRBV6-1 and TRBJ2-2, with D perhaps matching TRBD1 (6 bases). This CDR3 is built from 14 residues. The germline gives CDR1 MNHNS, CDR2 SASEGT. V was pared by 5 bases and J by 2 bases, with 9 bases between. CDR3 sequence: CASSQGRNTGELFF. Written as DNA, the CDR3 is TGTGCCAGCAGTCAGGGGCGAAACACCGGGGAGCTGTTTTTT.

The rearrangement uses TRBV3-1 and TRBJ2-5; D may be TRBD1 or TRBD2 (6 bases each). Germline V gene lookup returns CDR1 LGHDT and CDR2 YNNKEL (reference sequence). V lost 6 bases and J 0 bases, leaving 17 bases between the germline ends. CDR3 length equals 16 residues. CDR3: CASSLIGGPYQETQYF. The CDR3 DNA reads as TGTGCCAGCAGTCTCATCGGGGGCCCGTACCAAGAGACCCAGTACTTC.

This clonotype was seen a handful of times. Just one base apart from a much larger clone, this may be a read error. The chain has TRBV6-1 and TRBJ2-7; D gene unclear. This CDR3 region has 10 residues. Trimming took 8 bases from V and 0 from J, leaving 2 bases between them. CDR1 is MNHNS, CDR2 SASEGT, per germline. The chain's CDR3 is CASVSYEQYF. Here the CDR3 DNA reads TGTGCCAGCGTCTCCTACGAGCAGTACTTC.

This clonotype was seen a few times. J is TRBJ2-2 and V is TRBV10-2; D not resolved. Germline V lookup: CDR1 WSHSY, CDR2 SAAADI. CDR3 length equals 14 residues. Trimming cost V 8 bases and J 6 bases, with 16 bases left between them. CDR3 bases: TGCGCCAGCCGGGCCCCGCTTTTCTCCGGGGAGCTGTTTTTT. Translated, it gives CASRAPLFSGELFF.

This clonotype was seen a handful of times. The CDR3 loop reads CASMKGGPREAFF. The CDR3 nucleotides are TGCGCCAGCATGAAGGGGGGACCGCGCGAAGCTTTCTTT. The gene calls are TRBV10-2 and TRBJ1-1, with TRBD1 as a possible D gene (6 bases). The CDR3 has 13 residues. The germline gives CDR1 WSHSY, CDR2 SAAADI. The ends were cut back, 7 bases at V and 8 bases at J, with 17 bases in the middle.

This clonotype was seen repeatedly, ten times or more. The genes are TRBV7-2 and TRBJ2-7; maybe TRBD2 (5 bases). The CDR3 loop spans 14 amino acids. V was cut by 3 bases and J by 2 bases, with 11 bases left in between. Germline lookup yields CDR1 SGHTA and CDR2 FQGNSA. The CDR3 region is CASSFRGPAYEQYF. As DNA, the CDR3 is TGTGCCAGCAGCTTCCGGGGTCCTGCCTACGAGCAGTACTTC.

This clonotype appeared many times. The chain has TRBV19 and TRBJ1-4; unclear D gene. V lost 4 bases and J lost 8, with 20 bases in between. Germline assignment: CDR1 LNHDA and CDR2 SQIVND (reference sequence). The CDR3 runs 16 residues. CDR3 in DNA: TGTGCCAGTAGTACTTTTACCGTGGGAATCGGGGAAAAACTGTTTTTT. This sequence encodes CASSTFTVGIGEKLFF.

This clonotype was seen at least ten times. The V and J genes are TRBV29-1 and TRBJ1-1, with D uncertain. Trimming took off 8 bases at V and 1 base at J, with 17 bases between the two ends. Germline V CDR1 and CDR2: SQVTM, ANQGSEA. The CDR3 consists of 14 residues. In DNA form, the CDR3 reads TGCAGCTTTCGGACCGGGAGCGGGAACACTGAAGCTTTCTTT. This codes for CSFRTGSGNTEAFF. The complete variable domain, with remaining parts taken from reference TRBV29-1 and TRBJ1-1, reads SAVISQKPSRDICQRGTSLTIQCQVDSQVTMMFWYRQQPGQSLTLIATANQGSEATYESGFVIDKFPISRPNLTFSTLTVSNMSPEDSSIYLCSFRTGSGNTEAFFGQGTRLTVV.

The sample holds many counts of this clonotype. The genes are TRBV7-9 and TRBJ2-5; D remains unclear. Germline V gene sequence: CDR1 SEHNR, CDR2 FQNEAQ (reference sequence). This CDR3 region has 13 residues. Trimming pared 1 base from V and 5 bases from J, leaving 8 bases between. The CDR3 DNA follows: TGTGCCAGCAGCTTAGTCGAGAGGGAGACCCAGTACTTC. Protein: CASSLVERETQYF.

This clonotype was counted a single time. The CDR3 nucleotides read TGTGCAGTTGGGGGTCCGGCTAATGAAAAACTGTTTTTT. It encodes CAVGGPANEKLFF. V gene TRBV12-3 or TRBV12-4 combines with J gene TRBJ1-4; perhaps TRBD1 as D (5 bases). The CDR3 has 13 residues.

This clonotype was observed at least ten times. The chain has TRBV6-6 and TRBJ1-5; D is possibly TRBD1 (6 bases). V lost 4 bases and J lost 4, with 23 bases in between. CDR3 length equals 18 residues. CDR1 MNHNY and CDR2 SVGAGI come from the germline V gene (reference sequence). This CDR3 reads CASSFPGSWGRGNQPQHF. The CDR3 DNA is TGTGCCAGCAGTTTTCCCGGTAGTTGGGGCAGGGGAAATCAGCCCCAGCATTTT.

Concerning this clonotype itself: A much larger clone sits a single nucleotide away, making a read error possible. No conserved phenylalanine or tryptophan ends this CDR3, so it is likely a read error. This rearrangement joins TRBV29-1 to TRBJ1-2; D remains ambiguous. The CDR3 runs 16 residues. V lost 6 bases and J 1 base, leaving 21 bases between the germline ends. Germline lookup yields CDR1 SQVTM and CDR2 ANQGSEA. As DNA, the CDR3 is TGCAGCGTGACACTTACGACCGGGCCCATTAACTATGGCTACACCCTC. It translates to CSVTLTTGPINYGYTL.

This clonotype was seen at least ten times. This sequence joins TRBV7-2 and TRBJ2-2; D remains ambiguous. V lost 3 bases to trimming and J lost 8 bases, with 7 bases between them. This CDR3 is 12 amino acids long. CDR1 and CDR2 (germline): SGHTA, FQGNSA. The CDR3 nucleotides read TGTGCCAGCAGCTTGGTGGGGGGGGAGCTGTTTTTT. It specifies CASSLVGGELFF.

This clonotype appeared a few times. The rearrangement links TRBV12-3 or TRBV12-4 to TRBJ1-2; TRBD1 might be the D (5 bases). V dropped 5 bases and J dropped 2 bases, with 21 bases sitting between them. The CDR3 has 17 amino acids. CDR3 protein: CASSELGHPAENYGYTF. In nucleotides, the CDR3 is TGTGCCAGCAGTGAACTAGGACACCCCGCAGAAAACTATGGCTACACCTTC.

This clonotype occurred many times. V and J are TRBV7-3 and TRBJ2-7; 7 bases fit TRBD1. With V trimmed by 5 bases and J by 5 bases, 6 bases remained unmatched. This CDR3 region has 13 residues. Germline V CDR1 and CDR2: SGHTA, FQGTGA. DNA for the CDR3: TGTGCCAGCAGCCGAGGACAGGCTCACGAGCAGTACTTC. Translating it yields CASSRGQAHEQYF.

This chain links TRBV25-1 with TRBJ2-7, with D perhaps TRBD1 (6 bases). V lost 6 bases and J 3 bases, leaving 21 bases between the germline ends. The CDR3 runs to 16 residues. CDR1 is MGHDK and CDR2 is SYGVNS in the germline V gene. The CDR3: CASSQGSGQRIYEQYF. In DNA form, the CDR3 reads TGTGCCAGCAGCCAGGGGTCCGGGCAGAGAATCTACGAGCAGTACTTC.

This clonotype came up a few times. V usage is TRBV4-3 and J usage is TRBJ2-7; tentative D call: TRBD2 (5 bases). The V gene's germline CDR1 is LGHNA and CDR2 YSLEER. This CDR3 has 13 amino acids. The ends were cut back, 2 bases at V and 5 bases at J, with 10 bases in the middle. The CDR3, as DNA: TGCGCCAGCAGCCAAAGAGGGTTAGACGAGCAGTACTTC. Protein sequence: CASSQRGLDEQYF.

This clonotype has a handful of counts. The J gene is TRBJ1-5, the V gene TRBV12-3 or TRBV12-4; D might be TRBD1 (5 bases). The CDR3 totals 14 residues. V dropped 3 bases and J dropped 2 bases, with 8 bases sitting between them. The CDR3 sequence: CASSFPGRNQPQHF. CDR3 DNA sequence: TGTGCCAGCAGTTTTCCGGGGCGCAATCAGCCCCAGCATTTT.

The chain combines TRBV7-2 with TRBJ1-4; no clear D. Per germline, CDR1 SGHTA and CDR2 FQGNSA. This CDR3 contains 15 residues. V lost 5 bases to trimming and J lost 7 bases, with 17 bases between them. The CDR3: CASSKSGGRAEKLFF. As DNA, the CDR3 is TGTGCCAGCAGCAAAAGCGGAGGGAGGGCTGAAAAACTGTTTTTT.

CDR3 protein: CASSTLNGASGNTGELFF. CDR3 DNA: TGTGCCAGCAGTACACTAAACGGGGCTAGCGGGAATACCGGGGAGCTGTTTTTT. The rearrangement uses TRBV6-6 and TRBJ2-2; 9 bases line up with TRBD2. The CDR3 has 18 amino acids. The germline CDR1 and CDR2 sequences are MNHNY and SVGAGI (reference sequence). Trimming cost V 5 bases and J 5 bases; bases outside gene matches: 15.

The rearrangement joins TRBV27 to TRBJ2-5; D is perhaps TRBD1 (6 bases). This CDR3 contains 14 residues. Trimming took 3 bases from V and 1 from J, leaving 9 bases between them. Germline loops: CDR1 MNHEY, CDR2 SMNVEV (reference sequence). In DNA, the CDR3 is TGTGCCAGCAGTTTTTTAGGGGGCCAAGAGACCCAGTACTTC. It encodes CASSFLGGQETQYF.

To note about this clonotype: The CDR3 does not close with the conserved phenylalanine or tryptophan, likely indicating a read error. The chain carries TRBV5-5 and TRBJ1-1; D is uncertain. Per germline, CDR1 SGHKS and CDR2 YYEKEE (reference sequence). V was clipped by 1 base and J by 5 bases, with 6 bases between them. This CDR3 region has 12 residues. DNA for the CDR3: TGTGCCAGCAGCTTGTTAGGTACTGAAGCTTTCCTT. It codes for CASSLLGTEAFL.

The table lists this clonotype with a few counts. The chain uses TRBV7-9 and TRBJ2-7; 7 nucleotides agree with TRBD2. The germline gives CDR1 SEHNR, CDR2 FQNEAQ (reference sequence). V lost 5 bases to trimming and J lost 3 bases; unmatched junction nucleotides: 10. The CDR3 has 15 amino acids. The CDR3 DNA reads TGTGCCAGCAGCGACGGGGGGACCGGGGGCTACGAGCAGTACTTC. As protein: CASSDGGTGGYEQYF.

The chain links TRBV15 to TRBJ2-3, with D unclear. V was trimmed by 5 bases and J by 2 bases, leaving 14 bases between them. The CDR3 is 15 amino acids. Germline CDR1 and CDR2: LNHNV and YYDKDF (reference sequence). The CDR3 loop is CATSGTSLITDTQYF. The CDR3 DNA reads TGTGCCACCAGCGGAACATCCTTAATCACAGATACGCAGTATTTT.